A selection of T cell receptor beta chains follows, all from one sample in a study of OX40 agonist ivuxolimab in advanced cancers. The repertoire was sequenced with immunoSEQ multiplex PCR; TCRdb's copy has only in-frame clones and lacks some. The profile shows approximately 70,000 clones, 80% to 95% of them singletons. The material sequenced was CD4+ or CD8+ T cells sorted from blood, taken in a trial of the OX40 agonist ivuxolimab. Receptor source: an adult with an advanced solid tumor such as melanoma, head and neck, liver or kidney cancer. The CDR3 runs from the conserved cysteine through the conserved F or W. Each record gives: J gene, D gene, clone size, V gene, CDR3 length, CDR3 DNA, CDR3 protein. The D gene is left open where the match is weak. A row's size may be missing; if present it is once, few, many or a size class.

TRBJ2-1	TRBD1	few	TRBV19	15	TGTGCCAGTACCCGGGACAGGGTAATCTACAATGAGCAGTTCTTC	CASTRDRVIYNEQFF
TRBJ2-3	.	once	TRBV27	16	TGTGCCAGCAGTTTTCTCCTAGCCGGGAGAACAGATACGCAGTATTTT	CASSFLLAGRTDTQYF
TRBJ1-1	TRBD1	.	TRBV29-1	13	TGCAGCGTGGACAGGGGGCTGAACACTGAAGCTTTCTTT	CSVDRGLNTEAFF
TRBJ1-1	TRBD1	.	TRBV7-2	15	TGTGCCAGCAGCCCCGGGACAGGTCGAGCGGCTGAAGCTTTCTTT	CASSPGTGRAAEAFF
TRBJ2-2	TRBD1	.	TRBV6-4	14	TGTGCCAGCAGCGCGCAGGGGGACACCGGGGAGCTGTTTTTT	CASSAQGDTGELFF
TRBJ2-1	TRBD2	.	TRBV5-8	15	TGTGCCAGCAGCTCCGGACTAGCGGGAGTATATGAGCAGTTCTTC	CASSSGLAGVYEQFF
TRBJ2-3	TRBD1	.	TRBV7-2	15	TGTGCCAGCAGCGGTGTCAGGGGGCAGGCAGATACGCAGTATTTT	CASSGVRGQADTQYF
TRBJ1-2	TRBD1	.	TRBV18	13	TGTGCCAGCTCACCGGGACAGGGAAGTGGCTACACCTTC	CASSPGQGSGYTF
TRBJ2-7	TRBD1	.	TRBV5-4	15	TGTGCCAGCAGCGCGGGACAGGGGATTTGGTACGAGCAGTACTTC	CASSAGQGIWYEQYF
TRBJ2-2	.	.	TRBV10-3	13	TGTGCCATCAACAGGGCGAACACCGGGGAGCTGTTTTTT	CAINRANTGELFF
TRBJ2-3	.	.	TRBV7-2	16	TGTGCCAGCACACTACAAGTCCGGGACACGACAGATACGCAGTATTTT	CASTLQVRDTTDTQYF
TRBJ2-5	TRBD2	.	TRBV11-2	15	TGTGCCAGCAGCTTAGGGGGGGGAGGTTGGGAGACCCAGTACTTC	CASSLGGGGWETQYF
TRBJ2-6	.	once	TRBV27	15	TGTGCCAGCAGTTTACGGGTCTCTGGGGCCAACGTCCTGACTTTC	CASSLRVSGANVLTF